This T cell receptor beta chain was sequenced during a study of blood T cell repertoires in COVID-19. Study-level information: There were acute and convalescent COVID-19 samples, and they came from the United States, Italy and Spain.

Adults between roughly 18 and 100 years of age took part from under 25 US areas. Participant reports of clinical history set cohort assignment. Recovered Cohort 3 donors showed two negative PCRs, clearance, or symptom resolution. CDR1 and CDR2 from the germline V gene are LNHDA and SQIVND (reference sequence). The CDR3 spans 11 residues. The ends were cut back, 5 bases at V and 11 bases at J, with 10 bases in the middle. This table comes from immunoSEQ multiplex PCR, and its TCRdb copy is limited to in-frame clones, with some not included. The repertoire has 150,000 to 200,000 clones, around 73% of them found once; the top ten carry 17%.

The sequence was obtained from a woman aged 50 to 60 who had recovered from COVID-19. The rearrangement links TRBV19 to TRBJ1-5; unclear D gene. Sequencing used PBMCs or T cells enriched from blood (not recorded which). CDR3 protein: CASSFTGTQHF. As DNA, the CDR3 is TGTGCCAGTAGTTTCACCGGGACCCAGCATTTT.